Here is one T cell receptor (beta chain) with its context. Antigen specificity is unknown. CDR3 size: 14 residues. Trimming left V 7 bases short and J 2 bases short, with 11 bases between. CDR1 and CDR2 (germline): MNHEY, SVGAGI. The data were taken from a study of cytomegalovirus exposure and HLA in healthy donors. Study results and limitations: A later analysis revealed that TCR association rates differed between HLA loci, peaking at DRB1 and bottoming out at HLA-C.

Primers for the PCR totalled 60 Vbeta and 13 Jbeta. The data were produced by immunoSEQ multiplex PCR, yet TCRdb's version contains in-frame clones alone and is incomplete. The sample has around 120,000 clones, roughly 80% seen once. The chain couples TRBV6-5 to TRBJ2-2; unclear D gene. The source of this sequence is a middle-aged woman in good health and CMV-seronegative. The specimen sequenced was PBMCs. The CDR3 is CASTDTANTGELFF. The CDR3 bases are TGTGCCAGCACAGACACGGCAAACACCGGGGAGCTGTTTTTT.